This T cell receptor (beta chain) was found in a study of cytomegalovirus exposure and HLA in healthy donors. There were likely unrecorded immune exposures, though donors were nominally healthy when sampled. Points from the study as a whole: The investigators catalogued 150 or so TCR beta chains as cytomegalovirus-associated. One later analysis reportedly identified an Asian-associated ancestry cluster that showed fewer N-insertions than the roughly 600-donor mean.

Vbeta (60) and Jbeta (13) primers were used in the PCR. Repertoires were generated with immunoSEQ multiplex PCR, while TCRdb's copy carries only in-frame clones and drops some. The sample yields about 170,000 clones, about 85% seen once. Trimming removed 8 bases from V and 6 bases from J, with 22 bases in between. CDR1 is LNHNV and CDR2 is YYDKDF in the germline V gene (reference sequence). The CDR3 contains 16 residues. In regard to this clone: What it recognizes is unknown.

The sequence was obtained from a woman aged 50 to 60 in good health and CMV-seropositive. Sequenced input: PBMCs. The chain combines TRBV15 with TRBJ1-4, with D unclear. The CDR3, as DNA: TGTGCCACCCTTAGATTTTACTACCGGGTCGATGAAAAACTGTTTTTT. It translates to CATLRFYYRVDEKLFF.